This TCR beta chain is drawn from a study of cytomegalovirus exposure and HLA in healthy donors. The study, taken as a whole, reports: At a 0.05 false discovery rate, a later analysis found roughly 17,000 TCR beta sequences to be associated with HLA alleles. For cytomegalovirus status, the classifier reportedly gave diagnoses with high specificity and sensitivity. In all likelihood, a cluster of highly shared sequence variants was a sequencing artifact.

The donors (healthy individuals) were bone marrow donors. The V gene's germline CDR1 is SGHVS and CDR2 FQNEAQ. CDR3 length equals 17 residues. Trimming removed 1 base at V and 0 bases at J, with 16 bases between. The primer mix had 60 Vbeta and 13 Jbeta primers. Produced via immunoSEQ multiplex PCR; TCRdb's table is partial and in-frame only. The table has around 70,000 clones, over 75% seen once; the top ten hold about 6.8%. Note on this clone: Its antigen is unidentified.

The sequence was obtained from a human donor in good health. Material: PBMCs. The V and J genes are TRBV7-8 and TRBJ2-7; TRBD2 might be the D (5 bases). The CDR3 DNA reads as TGTGCCAGCAGCTTAGTAGTGGAGCGGACTTTCTCCTACGAGCAGTACTTC. It codes for CASSLVVERTFSYEQYF.